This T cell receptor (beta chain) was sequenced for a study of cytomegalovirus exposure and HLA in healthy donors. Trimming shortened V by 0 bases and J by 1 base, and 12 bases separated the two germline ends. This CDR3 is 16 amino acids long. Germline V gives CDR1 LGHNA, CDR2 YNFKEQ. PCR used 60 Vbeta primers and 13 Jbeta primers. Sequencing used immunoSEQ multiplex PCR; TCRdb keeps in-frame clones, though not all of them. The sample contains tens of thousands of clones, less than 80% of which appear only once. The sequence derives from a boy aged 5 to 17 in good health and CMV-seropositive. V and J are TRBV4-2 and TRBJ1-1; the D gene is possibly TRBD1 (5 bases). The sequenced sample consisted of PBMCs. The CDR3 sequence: CASSQEIGGRNTEAFF. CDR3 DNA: TGTGCCAGCAGCCAAGAAATCGGGGGTCGGAACACTGAAGCTTTCTTT.